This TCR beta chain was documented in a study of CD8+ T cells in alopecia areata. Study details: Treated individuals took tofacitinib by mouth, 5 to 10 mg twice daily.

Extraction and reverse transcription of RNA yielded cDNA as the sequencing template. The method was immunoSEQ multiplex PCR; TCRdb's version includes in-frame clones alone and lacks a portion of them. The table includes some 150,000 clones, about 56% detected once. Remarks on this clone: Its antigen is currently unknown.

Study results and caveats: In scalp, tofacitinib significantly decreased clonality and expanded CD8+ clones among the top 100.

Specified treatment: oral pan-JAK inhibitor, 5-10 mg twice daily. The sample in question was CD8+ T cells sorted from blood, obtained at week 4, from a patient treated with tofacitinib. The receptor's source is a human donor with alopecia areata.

CDR3 in amino acids: CASIGPGISYNEQFF. In DNA form, the CDR3 reads TGTGCCAGCATAGGCCCGGGGATCTCCTACAATGAGCAGTTCTTC. This rearrangement joins TRBV27 to TRBJ2-1, with D possibly matching TRBD2 (5 bases). The V end was cut by 7 bases, the J end by 0 bases, with 13 bases between. Germline-derived CDR1 and CDR2 are MNHEY and SMNVEV (reference sequence). CDR3 length: 15 amino acids.